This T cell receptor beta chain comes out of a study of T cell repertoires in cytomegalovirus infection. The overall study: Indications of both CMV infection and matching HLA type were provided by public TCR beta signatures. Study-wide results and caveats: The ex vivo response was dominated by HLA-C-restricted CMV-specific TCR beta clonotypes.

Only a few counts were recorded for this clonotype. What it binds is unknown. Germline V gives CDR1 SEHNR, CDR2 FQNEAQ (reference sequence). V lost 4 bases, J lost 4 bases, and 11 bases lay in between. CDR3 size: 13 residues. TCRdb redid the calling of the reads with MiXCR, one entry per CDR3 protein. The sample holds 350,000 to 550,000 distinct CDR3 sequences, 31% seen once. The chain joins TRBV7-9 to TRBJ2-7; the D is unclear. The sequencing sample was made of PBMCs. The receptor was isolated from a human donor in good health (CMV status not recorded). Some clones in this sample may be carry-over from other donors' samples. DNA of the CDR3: TGTGCCAGCAGCTCCTCCGGGTGGTACGAGCAGTACTTC. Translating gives CASSSSGWYEQYF. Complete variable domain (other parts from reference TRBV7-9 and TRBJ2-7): DTGVSQNPRHKITKRGQNVTFRCDPISEHNRLYWYRQTLGQGPEFLTYFQNEAQLEKSRLLSDRFSAERPKGSFSTLEIQRTEQGDSAMYLCASSSSGWYEQYFGPGTRLTVT.